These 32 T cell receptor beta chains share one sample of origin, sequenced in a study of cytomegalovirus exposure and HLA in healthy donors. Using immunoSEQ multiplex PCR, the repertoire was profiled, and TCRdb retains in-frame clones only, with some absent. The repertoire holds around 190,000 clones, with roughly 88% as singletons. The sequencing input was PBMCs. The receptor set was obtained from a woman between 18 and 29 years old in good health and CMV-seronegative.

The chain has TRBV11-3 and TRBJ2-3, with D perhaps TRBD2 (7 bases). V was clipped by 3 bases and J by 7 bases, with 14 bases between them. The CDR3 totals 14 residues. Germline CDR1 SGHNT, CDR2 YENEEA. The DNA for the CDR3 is TGTGCCAGCAGCTTGGGGGGGGCGGCCAATACGCAGTATTTT. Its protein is CASSLGGAANTQYF.

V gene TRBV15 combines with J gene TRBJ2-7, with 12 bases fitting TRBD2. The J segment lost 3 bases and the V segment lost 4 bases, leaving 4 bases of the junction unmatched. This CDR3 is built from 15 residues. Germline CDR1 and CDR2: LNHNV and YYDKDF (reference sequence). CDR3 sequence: CATSTRTSGNYEQYF. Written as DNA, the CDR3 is TGTGCCACCAGCACCCGGACTAGCGGGAACTACGAGCAGTACTTC.

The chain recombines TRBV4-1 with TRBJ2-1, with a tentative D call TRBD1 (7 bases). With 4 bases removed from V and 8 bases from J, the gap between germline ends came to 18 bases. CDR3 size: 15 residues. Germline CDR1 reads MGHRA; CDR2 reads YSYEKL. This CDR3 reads CASSRGGTDIDEQFF. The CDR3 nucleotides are TGCGCCAGCAGCCGGGGCGGGACAGATATCGATGAGCAGTTCTTC.

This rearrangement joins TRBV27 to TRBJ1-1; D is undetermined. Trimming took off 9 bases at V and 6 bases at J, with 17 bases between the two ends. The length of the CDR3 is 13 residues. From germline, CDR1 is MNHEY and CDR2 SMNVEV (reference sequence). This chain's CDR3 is CASRGLGDAEAFF. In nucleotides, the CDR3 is TGTGCCAGTCGGGGTTTAGGTGACGCTGAAGCTTTCTTT.

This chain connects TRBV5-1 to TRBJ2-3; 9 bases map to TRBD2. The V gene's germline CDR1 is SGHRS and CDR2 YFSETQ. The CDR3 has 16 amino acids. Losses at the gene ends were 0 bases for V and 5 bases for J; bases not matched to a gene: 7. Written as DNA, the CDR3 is TGCGCCAGCAGCTTGGACGCGGGAGGGGGAGGAGATACGCAGTATTTT. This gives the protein CASSLDAGGGGDTQYF.

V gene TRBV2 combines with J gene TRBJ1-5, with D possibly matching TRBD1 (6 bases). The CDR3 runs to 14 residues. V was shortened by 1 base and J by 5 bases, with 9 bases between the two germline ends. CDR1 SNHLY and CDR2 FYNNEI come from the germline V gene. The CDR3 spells CASSEDRVHQPQHF. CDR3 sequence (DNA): TGTGCCAGCAGTGAAGACAGGGTCCATCAGCCCCAGCATTTT. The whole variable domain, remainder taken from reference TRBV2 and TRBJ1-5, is EPEVTQTPSHQVTQMGQEVILRCVPISNHLYFYWYRQILGQKVEFLVSFYNNEISEKSEIFDDQFSVERPDGSNFTLKIRSTKLEDSAMYFCASSEDRVHQPQHFGDGTRLSIL.

This CDR3 is CASSDNRGYGYTF. The CDR3 DNA sequence: TGTGCCAGCAGTGATAACAGGGGATATGGCTACACCTTC. V is TRBV6-4 and J is TRBJ1-2; 7 positions match TRBD1. The J segment lost 5 bases and the V segment lost 3 bases, leaving 3 bases of the junction unmatched. Germline V CDR1 and CDR2: MRHNA, SNTAGT. This CDR3 contains 13 residues.

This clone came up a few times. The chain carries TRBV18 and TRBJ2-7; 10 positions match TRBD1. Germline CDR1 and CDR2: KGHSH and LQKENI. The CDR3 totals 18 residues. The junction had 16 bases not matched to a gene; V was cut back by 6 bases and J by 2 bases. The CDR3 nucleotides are TGTGCCAGCTCGGCCCCCGGGACAGGGGTGGGGCGGGCCTACGAGCAGTACTTC. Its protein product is CASSAPGTGVGRAYEQYF.

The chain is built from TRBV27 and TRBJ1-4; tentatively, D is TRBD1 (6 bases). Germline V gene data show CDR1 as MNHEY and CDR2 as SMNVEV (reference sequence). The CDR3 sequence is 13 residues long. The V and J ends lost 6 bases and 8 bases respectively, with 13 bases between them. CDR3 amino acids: CASSSGRGEKLFF. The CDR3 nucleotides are TGTGCCAGCAGCTCCGGCAGGGGCGAAAAACTGTTTTTT.

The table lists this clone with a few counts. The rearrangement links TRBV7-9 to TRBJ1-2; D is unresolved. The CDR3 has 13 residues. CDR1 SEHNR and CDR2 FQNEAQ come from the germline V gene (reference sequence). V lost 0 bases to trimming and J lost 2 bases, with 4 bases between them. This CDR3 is CASSLAQNYGYTF. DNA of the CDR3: TGTGCCAGCAGCTTAGCGCAGAACTATGGCTACACCTTC.

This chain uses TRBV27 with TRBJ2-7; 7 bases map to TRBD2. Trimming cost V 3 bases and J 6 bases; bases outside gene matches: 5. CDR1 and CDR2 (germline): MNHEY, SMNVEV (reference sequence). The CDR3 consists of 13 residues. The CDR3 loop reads CASSFGEGSEQYF. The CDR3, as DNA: TGTGCCAGCAGTTTTGGGGAGGGATCCGAGCAGTACTTC.

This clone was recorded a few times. The CDR3 here is CASSLAGRPDYGYTF. The CDR3 DNA is TGTGCCAGCAGCTTAGCGGGCAGGCCAGACTATGGCTACACCTTC. The rearrangement uses TRBV7-9 and TRBJ1-2; D ambiguous. Germline V gene lookup returns CDR1 SEHNR and CDR2 FQNEAQ (reference sequence). The CDR3 loop spans 15 amino acids. V was trimmed by 0 bases and J by 3 bases, leaving 11 bases between them.

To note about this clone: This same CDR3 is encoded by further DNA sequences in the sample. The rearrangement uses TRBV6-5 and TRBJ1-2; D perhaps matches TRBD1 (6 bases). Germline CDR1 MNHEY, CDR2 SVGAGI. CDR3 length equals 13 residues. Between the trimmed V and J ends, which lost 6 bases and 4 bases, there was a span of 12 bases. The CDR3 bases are TGTGCCAGCAGCCGCGGACAGACCTATGGCTACACCTTC. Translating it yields CASSRGQTYGYTF.

The CDR3 sequence is CASSETLLAYEQYF. The CDR3 DNA is TGCGCCAGCAGTGAGACTTTGCTCGCCTACGAGCAGTACTTC. The chain couples TRBV10-2 to TRBJ2-7; D ambiguous. The CDR3 extends over 14 amino acids. The V end lost 2 bases, the J end lost 2 bases, and 10 bases lay between the germline ends. CDR1 is WSHSY, CDR2 SAAADI, per germline.

The CDR3 DNA sequence: TGTGCCAGCAAGACAGGGGGCGACAGGGCGAACACTGAAGCTTTCTTT. Its translation is CASKTGGDRANTEAFF. The chain carries TRBV2 and TRBJ1-1, with 10 bases aligning to TRBD1. V was pared by 7 bases and J by 1 base, with 9 bases of the junction left unmatched. CDR3 length equals 16 residues. Germline CDR1 and CDR2: SNHLY and FYNNEI.

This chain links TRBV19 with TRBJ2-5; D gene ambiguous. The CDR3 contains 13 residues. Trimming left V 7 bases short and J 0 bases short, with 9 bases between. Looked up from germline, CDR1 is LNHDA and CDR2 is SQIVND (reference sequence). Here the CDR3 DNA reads TGTGCCAGTAAGGAAGCGTACCAAGAGACCCAGTACTTC. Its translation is CASKEAYQETQYF. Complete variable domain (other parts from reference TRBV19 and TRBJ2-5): DGGITQSPKYLFRKEGQNVTLSCEQNLNHDAMYWYRQDPGQGLRLIYYSQIVNDFQKGDIAEGYSVSREKKESFPLTVTSAQKNPTAFYLCASKEAYQETQYFGPGTRLLVL.

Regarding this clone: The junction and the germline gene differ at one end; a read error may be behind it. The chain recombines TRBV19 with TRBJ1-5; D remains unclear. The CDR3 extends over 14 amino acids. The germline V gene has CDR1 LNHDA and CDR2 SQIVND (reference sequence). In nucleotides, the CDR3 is TGTGCCAGTAGGATAGGTAACGGAGATCAGCCCCAGCATTTT. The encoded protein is CASRIGNGDQPQHF.

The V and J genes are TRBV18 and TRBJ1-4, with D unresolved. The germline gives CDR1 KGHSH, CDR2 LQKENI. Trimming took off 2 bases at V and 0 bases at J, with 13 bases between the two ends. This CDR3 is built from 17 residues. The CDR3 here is CASSPTSQIATNEKLFF. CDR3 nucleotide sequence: TGTGCCAGCTCACCAACTTCACAGATTGCAACTAATGAAAAACTGTTTTTT.

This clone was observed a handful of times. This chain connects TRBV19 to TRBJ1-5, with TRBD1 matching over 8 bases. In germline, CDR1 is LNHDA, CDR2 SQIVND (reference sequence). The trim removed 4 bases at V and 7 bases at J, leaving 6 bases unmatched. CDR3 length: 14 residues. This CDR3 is CASSTTGGRQPQHF. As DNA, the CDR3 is TGTGCCAGTAGTACTACAGGGGGGAGACAGCCCCAGCATTTT.

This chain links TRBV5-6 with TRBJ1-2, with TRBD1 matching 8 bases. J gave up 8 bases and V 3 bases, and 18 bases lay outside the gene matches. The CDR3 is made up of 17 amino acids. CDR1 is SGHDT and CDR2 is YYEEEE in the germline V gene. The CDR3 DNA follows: TGTGCCAGCAGCTCCAGACAGGGGCTTGTGCACTATGCGGGCTACACCTTC. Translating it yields CASSSRQGLVHYAGYTF.

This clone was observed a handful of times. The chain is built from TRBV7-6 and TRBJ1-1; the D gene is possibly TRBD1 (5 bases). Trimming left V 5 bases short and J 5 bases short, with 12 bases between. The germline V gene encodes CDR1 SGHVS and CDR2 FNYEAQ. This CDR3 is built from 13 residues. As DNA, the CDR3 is TGTGCCAGCAGCACTGGGGGGGTAACTGAAGCTTTCTTT. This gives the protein CASSTGGVTEAFF.

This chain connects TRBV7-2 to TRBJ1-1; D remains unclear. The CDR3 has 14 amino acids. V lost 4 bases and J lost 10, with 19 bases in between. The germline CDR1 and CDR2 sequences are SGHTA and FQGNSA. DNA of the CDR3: TGTGCCAGCAGCTCATACGTAGAGGGAGGTGGAGCTTTCTTT. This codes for CASSSYVEGGGAFF. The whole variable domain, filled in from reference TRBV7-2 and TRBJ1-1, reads GAGVSQSPSNKVTEKGKDVELRCDPISGHTALYWYRQSLGQGLEFLIYFQGNSAPDKSGLPSDRFSAERTGGSVSTLTIQRTQQEDSAVYLCASSSYVEGGGAFFGQGTRLTVV.

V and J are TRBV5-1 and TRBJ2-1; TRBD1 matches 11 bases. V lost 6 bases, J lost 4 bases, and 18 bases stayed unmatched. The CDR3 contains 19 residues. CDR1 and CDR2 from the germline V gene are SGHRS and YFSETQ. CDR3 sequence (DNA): TGCGCCAGCACCCCCGTTGGGACAGGGGGGTATGTTATGTACAATGAGCAGTTCTTC. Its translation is CASTPVGTGGYVMYNEQFF.

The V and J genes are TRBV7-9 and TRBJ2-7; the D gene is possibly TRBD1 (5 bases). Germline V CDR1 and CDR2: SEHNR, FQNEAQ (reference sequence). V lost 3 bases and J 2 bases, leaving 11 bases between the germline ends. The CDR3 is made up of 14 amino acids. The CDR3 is CASSFPRAPYEQYF. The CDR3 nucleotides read TGTGCCAGCAGCTTCCCCAGGGCCCCCTACGAGCAGTACTTC.

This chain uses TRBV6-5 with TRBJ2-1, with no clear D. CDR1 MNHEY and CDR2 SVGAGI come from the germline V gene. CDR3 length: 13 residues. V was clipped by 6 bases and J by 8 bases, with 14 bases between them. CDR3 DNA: TGTGCCAGCAGCCGAAATCGAGTCGATGAGCAGTTCTTC. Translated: CASSRNRVDEQFF.

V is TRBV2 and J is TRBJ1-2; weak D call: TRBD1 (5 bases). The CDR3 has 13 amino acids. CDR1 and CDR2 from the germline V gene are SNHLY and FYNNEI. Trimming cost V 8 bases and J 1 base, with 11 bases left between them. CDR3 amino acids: CASPRQGNYGYTF. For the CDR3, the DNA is TGTGCCAGCCCGAGGCAGGGTAACTATGGCTACACCTTC.

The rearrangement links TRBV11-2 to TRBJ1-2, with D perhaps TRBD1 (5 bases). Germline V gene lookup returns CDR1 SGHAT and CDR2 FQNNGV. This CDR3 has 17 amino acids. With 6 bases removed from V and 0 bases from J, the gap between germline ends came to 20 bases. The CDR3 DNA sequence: TGTGCCAGCAGGGGGGGACTAGGGGACCTAGCTAACTATGGCTACACCTTC. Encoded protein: CASRGGLGDLANYGYTF.

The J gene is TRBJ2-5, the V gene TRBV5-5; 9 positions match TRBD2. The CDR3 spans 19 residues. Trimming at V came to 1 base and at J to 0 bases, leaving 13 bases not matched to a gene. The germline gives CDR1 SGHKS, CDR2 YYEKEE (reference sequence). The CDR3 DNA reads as TGTGCCAGCAGCTTGCGAGCTACCGTAGCGGGGGAGTACCAAGAGACCCAGTACTTC. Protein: CASSLRATVAGEYQETQYF.

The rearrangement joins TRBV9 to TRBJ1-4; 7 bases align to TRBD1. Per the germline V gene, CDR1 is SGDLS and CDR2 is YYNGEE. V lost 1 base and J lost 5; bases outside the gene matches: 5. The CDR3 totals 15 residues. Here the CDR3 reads CASSVSRGGNEKLFF. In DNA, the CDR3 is TGTGCCAGCAGCGTATCGAGAGGGGGCAATGAAAAACTGTTTTTT.

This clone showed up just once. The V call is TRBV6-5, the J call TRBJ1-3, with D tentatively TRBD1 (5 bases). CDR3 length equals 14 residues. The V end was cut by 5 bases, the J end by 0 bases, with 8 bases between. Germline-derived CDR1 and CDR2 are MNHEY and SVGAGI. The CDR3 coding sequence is TGTGCCAGCAGTACGGGGGTCTCTGGAAACACCATATATTTT. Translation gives CASSTGVSGNTIYF.

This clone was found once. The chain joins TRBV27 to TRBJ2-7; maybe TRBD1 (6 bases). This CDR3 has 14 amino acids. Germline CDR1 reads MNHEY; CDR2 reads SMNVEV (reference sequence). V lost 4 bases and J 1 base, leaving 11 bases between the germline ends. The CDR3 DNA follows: TGTGCCAGCAGTTCTGACAGGCGGTCCTACGAGCAGTACTTC. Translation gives CASSSDRRSYEQYF.

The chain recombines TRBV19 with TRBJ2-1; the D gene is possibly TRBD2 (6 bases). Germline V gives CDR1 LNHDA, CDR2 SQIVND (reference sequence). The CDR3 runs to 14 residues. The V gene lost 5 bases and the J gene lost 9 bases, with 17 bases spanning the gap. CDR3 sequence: CASSLGGIQGEQFF. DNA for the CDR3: TGTGCCAGTAGTCTTGGAGGGATTCAAGGTGAGCAGTTCTTC.